This T cell receptor (beta chain) was observed in a study of control samples from healthy donors and cancer patients. Clones were read by immunoSEQ multiplex PCR, and TCRdb kept only the in-frame ones, dropping some. The sample includes 120,000 or so clones, about 89% seen only once; the top ten take 2.9%. With 8 bases clipped from V and 4 bases from J, the junction kept 4 bases outside the gene matches. This CDR3 region has 12 residues. Germline assignment: CDR1 LGHDT and CDR2 YNNKEL (reference sequence). J is TRBJ1-1 and V is TRBV3-1 (or the pseudogene TRBV3-2); 7 nucleotides agree with TRBD1. Sequenced sample: blood. This sequence was found in a man between 60 and 75 years old in good health. CDR3 residues: CASGDRVTEAFF. In nucleotides, the CDR3 is TGTGCCAGCGGAGACAGGGTCACTGAAGCTTTCTTT.